The present entry profiles one T cell receptor (beta chain) with its context. Treatment noted: preoperative locoregional IRX-2 cytokine immunotherapy. This phase Ib study tested locoregional IRX-2 cytokine immunotherapy given before surgery. The V gene lost 4 bases and the J gene lost 1 base, with 6 bases spanning the gap. The V gene's germline CDR1 is SNHLY and CDR2 FYNNEI. The CDR3 totals 13 residues. The data belong to a study of preoperative IRX-2 immunotherapy in early breast cancer. Profiling relied on immunoSEQ multiplex PCR, and the TCRdb table lists in-frame clones only, not all of them. Of about 43,000 clones listed, just under 95% were seen once; the top ten hold over 1.5%.

The receptor was isolated from a human donor with breast cancer. This specimen was tumor tissue, taken after IRX-2 immunotherapy. The V and J genes are TRBV2 and TRBJ2-3, with D maybe TRBD2 (5 bases). CDR3 loop: CASSGTRTDTQYF. CDR3 nucleotides: TGTGCCAGCAGTGGGACTCGCACAGATACGCAGTATTTT.